The clone carrying this T cell receptor (beta chain) occurred a few times. V gave up 2 bases and J gave up 0 bases, with 2 bases separating them. Germline loops: CDR1 LGHDT, CDR2 YNNKEL (reference sequence). This CDR3 spans 13 amino acids. The data were obtained in a study of T cells in Graves' hyperthyroidism and ophthalmopathy. Study-level background: Staff took peripheral blood when the initial diagnosis was made, before any treatment began.

It was RNA transcripts that yielded the amplified TCR beta CDR3 regions. A set of HTBI primers served as the primers for a first-round RT-PCR of the TCR CDR3. One entry per CDR3 protein, called by TCRdb with MiXCR from the multiplex PCR reads. Among around 300,000 distinct CDR3 sequences listed, 10% to 15% were seen once. Diagnoses rested on clinical symptoms, serum thyroxine and TRAb, thyroid ultrasound and orbital computed tomography. Blood was sampled at initial diagnosis of hyperthyroidism, prior to onset of any ophthalmopathy symptoms. The genes are TRBV3-1 and TRBJ1-3; D call uncertain. The sample consisted of blood. This TCR was sampled from a woman aged 25-40 years with Graves' hyperthyroidism that later progressed to Graves' ophthalmopathy. The chain's CDR3 is CASSQNSGNTIYF. CDR3 DNA: TGTGCCAGCAGCCAAAACTCTGGAAACACCATATATTTT.